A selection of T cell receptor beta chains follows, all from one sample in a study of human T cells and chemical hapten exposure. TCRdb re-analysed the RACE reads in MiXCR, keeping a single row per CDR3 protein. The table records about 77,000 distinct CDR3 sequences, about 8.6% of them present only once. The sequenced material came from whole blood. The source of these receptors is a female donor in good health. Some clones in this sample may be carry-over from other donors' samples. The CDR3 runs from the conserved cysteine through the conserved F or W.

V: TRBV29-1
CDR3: CSVGGGQPNTF

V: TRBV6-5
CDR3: CASRPGWGYGYTF

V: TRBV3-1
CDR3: CASSQGTEGNTIYF

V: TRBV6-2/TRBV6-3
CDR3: CASSQSGLAGFYEQYF

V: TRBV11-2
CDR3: CASSLLRIASGANVLTF

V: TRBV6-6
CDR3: CASSYSGLQFF

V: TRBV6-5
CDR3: CGHPAGSSYEQYF

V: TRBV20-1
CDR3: CSAPRGTGIKYEQYF

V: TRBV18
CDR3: CASSEGGDTEAFF

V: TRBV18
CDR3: CASSPHDEAFF

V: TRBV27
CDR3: CASRSQKVAGGRGANVLTF

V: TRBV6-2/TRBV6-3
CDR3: CASSWGTLSYEQYF

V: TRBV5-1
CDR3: CASSSTSPGFGSEAFF

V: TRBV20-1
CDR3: CSAMEAVTKTQYF

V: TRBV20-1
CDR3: CSARDLGLPNEKLFF

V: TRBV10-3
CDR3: CATKAGGGDVDTQYF

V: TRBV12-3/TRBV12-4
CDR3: CASSLGLHNEQFF

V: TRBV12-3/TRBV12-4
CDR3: CASSLAGTYGYTF

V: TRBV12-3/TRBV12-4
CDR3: CASAVGPLNTEAFF

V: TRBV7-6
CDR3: CASSFGSGEGRVSYEQYF

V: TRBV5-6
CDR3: CASSVGQGISPLHF

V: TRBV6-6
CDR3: CASRNARTGDDTQYF

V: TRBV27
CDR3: CASSFVGGTDTQYF

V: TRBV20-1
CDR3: CSARDLTSGGAYTGELFF

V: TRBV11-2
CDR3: CASRSDRGNYGYTF

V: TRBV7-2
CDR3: CASSLIVGTPGTDTQYF

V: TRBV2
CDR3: CASSEGLAGDALAGELFF

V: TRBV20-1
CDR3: CSARGGTSDHEQYF

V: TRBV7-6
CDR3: CASSGRDRDNEKLFF

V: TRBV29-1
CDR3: CSLGTGGWTDTQYF

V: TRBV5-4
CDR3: CASSLQATNEKLFF

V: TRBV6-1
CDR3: CASSEAFRAGGQFF

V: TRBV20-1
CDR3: CSARVWTSGGALRNEQFF

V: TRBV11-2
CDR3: CASSPDGYEQYF

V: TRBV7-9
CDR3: CASSKQGAMNTEAFF

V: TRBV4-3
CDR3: CASSQDFKGTGTQYF

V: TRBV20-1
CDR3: CSASRAVGYTF

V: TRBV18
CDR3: CASSPAAGEPQYF

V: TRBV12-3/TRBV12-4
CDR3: CASSFYDSPYNYGYTF

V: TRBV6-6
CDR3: CASSYSTGGSYEQYF

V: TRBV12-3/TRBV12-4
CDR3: CASSPRDKVWTEAFF

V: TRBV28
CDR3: CASTSPQEPSYNSPLHF

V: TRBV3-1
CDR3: CASSQEARDETQYF

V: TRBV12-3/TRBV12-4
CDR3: CASGGETQYF

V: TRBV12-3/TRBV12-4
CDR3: CASSFVPTYNEQFF